This TCR beta chain was profiled in a study of HIV-infected patients and healthy controls. Germline CDR1 reads LGHDT; CDR2 reads YNNKEL (reference sequence). The length of the CDR3 is 14 residues. Trimming removed 1 base from V and 6 bases from J, with 12 bases in between. Ten or more counts support this clonotype. About 450 ng RNA was reverse transcribed with alpha and beta constant-region primers. Each of the alpha and beta chains got its own library through chain-specific third strand synthesis with indices. The cDNA received a 5' RACE adapter containing a random hexamer plus an SP2 sequencing primer site. TCRdb itself ran the 5' RACE reads through MiXCR, one entry per CDR3 protein. This table has more than 9,000 distinct CDR3 sequences, 9.3% appearing once. The repertoire came from unfractionated whole blood and reflected all unsorted peripheral T cells. Enrolled donors were untreated HIV-infected adults about to begin antiretroviral therapy.

This specimen consisted of blood, obtained before antiretroviral therapy. The TCR was taken from an adult with HIV infection. The donor label of this sample is uncertain. The V and J genes are TRBV3-1 and TRBJ1-2; possible D gene TRBD1, 5 bases. This CDR3 reads CASSQGGTKDGYTF. For the CDR3, the DNA is TGTGCCAGCAGCCAAGGAGGGACGAAGGATGGCTACACCTTC.